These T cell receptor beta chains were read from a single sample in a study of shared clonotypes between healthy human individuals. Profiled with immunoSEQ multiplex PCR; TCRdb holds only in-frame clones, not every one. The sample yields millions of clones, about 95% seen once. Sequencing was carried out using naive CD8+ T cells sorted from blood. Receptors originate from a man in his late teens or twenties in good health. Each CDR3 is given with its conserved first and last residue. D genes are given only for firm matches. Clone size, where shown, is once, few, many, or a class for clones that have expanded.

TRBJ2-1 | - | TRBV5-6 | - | TGTGCCAGCAGCTATGCTATGACAGGAACATACAATGAGCAGTTCTTC | CASSYAMTGTYNEQFF
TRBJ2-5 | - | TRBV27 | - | TGTGCCAGCAGTTTTGTGGGGGCACAAGAGACCCAGTACTTC | CASSFVGAQETQYF
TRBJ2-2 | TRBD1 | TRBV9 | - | TGTGCCAGCAGCGTAGAATCCCGGACAGGGTTCGACACCGGGGAGCTGTTTTTT | CASSVESRTGFDTGELFF
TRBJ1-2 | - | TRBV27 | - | TGTGCCAGCAGTCCCCTATCGGGGGCAGGTTATGGCTACACCTTC | CASSPLSGAGYGYTF
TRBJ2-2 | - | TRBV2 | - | TGTGCCAGCAGCCGCAACGGGGAGCTGTTTTTT | CASSRNGELFF
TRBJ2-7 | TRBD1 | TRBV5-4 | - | TGTGCCAGCAGCCCAACCGGGACAGGGCCTTACGAGCAGTACTTC | CASSPTGTGPYEQYF
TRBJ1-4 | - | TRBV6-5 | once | TGTGCCAGCAGTTACGCCAATCCGGGTAGAAATGAAAAACTGTTTTTT | CASSYANPGRNEKLFF
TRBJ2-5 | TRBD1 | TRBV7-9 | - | TGTGCCAGCAGCTTAGAGCTCGGGACAGTGTACCAAGAGACCCAGTACTTC | CASSLELGTVYQETQYF
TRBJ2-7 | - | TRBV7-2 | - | TGTGCCAGCAGCCCGGTTGGGTCCCACCCCCCGGACTTC | CASSPVGSHPPDF
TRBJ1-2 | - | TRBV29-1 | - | TGCAGCGTTGTGACGGACTATGGCTACACCTTC | CSVVTDYGYTF
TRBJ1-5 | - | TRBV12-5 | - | TGTGCTAGTGCGGAGCGGGGAGAACAGCCCCAGCATTTT | CASAERGEQPQHF
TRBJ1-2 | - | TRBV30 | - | TGTGCCTGGAGTGTGGACGGGACCTATGGCTACACCTTC | CAWSVDGTYGYTF
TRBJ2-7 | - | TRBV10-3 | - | TGTGCCATCAGTGAGTCCCAGTTGAGCGGGCAGTACTTC | CAISESQLSGQYF
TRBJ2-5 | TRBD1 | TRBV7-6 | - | TGTGCCAGCAGCCCACACGACAGGGGGGACGAGACCCAGTACTTC | CASSPHDRGDETQYF
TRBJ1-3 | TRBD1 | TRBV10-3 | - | TGTGCCATCAGAGAGACAGGGGCTGGAAACACCATATATTTT | CAIRETGAGNTIYF
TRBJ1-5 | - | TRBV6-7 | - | TGTGCCAGCAACGAGTCCGGCAGGAATCAGCCCCAGCATTTT | CASNESGRNQPQHF
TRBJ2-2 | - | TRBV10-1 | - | TGCGCCAGCAGTGAGCCGTCTCAGGCCGGGGAGCTGTTTTTT | CASSEPSQAGELFF
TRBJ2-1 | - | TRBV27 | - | TGTGCCAGCAGTTTATCGCCGTACAATGAGCAGTTCTTC | CASSLSPYNEQFF
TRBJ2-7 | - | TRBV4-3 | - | TGCGCCAGCAGCAGACTTTTCGGCACTGGGGGGGCAACCTACGAGCAGTACTTC | CASSRLFGTGGATYEQYF
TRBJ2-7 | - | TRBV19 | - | TGTGCCAGTAGTATAGACGGCGAAACCTACGAGCAGTACTTC | CASSIDGETYEQYF
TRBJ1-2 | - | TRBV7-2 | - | TGTGCCAGCAGCTTATGGGGGACTGCGGGTACCTTC | CASSLWGTAGTF
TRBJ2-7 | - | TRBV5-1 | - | TGCGCCAGCAGCTTAGAGAATGGACCCTACGAGCAGTACTTC | CASSLENGPYEQYF
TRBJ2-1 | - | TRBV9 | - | TGTGCCAGCAGCGTAGGAGGTGGGAATGAGCAGTTCTTC | CASSVGGGNEQFF
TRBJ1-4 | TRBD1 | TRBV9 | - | TGTGCCAGCAGCGTCTCAGGGGGGGTAGGCGAAAAACTGTTTTTT | CASSVSGGVGEKLFF
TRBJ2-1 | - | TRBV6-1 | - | TGTGCCAGCAGTAACGGTGGAGATGAGCAGTTCTTC | CASSNGGDEQFF
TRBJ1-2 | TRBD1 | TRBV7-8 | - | TGTGCCAGCAGCTTAGGAGACAGGGGATATGGCTACACCTTC | CASSLGDRGYGYTF
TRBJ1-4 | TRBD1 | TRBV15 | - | TGTGCCACCAGCTCGCAGGACCACAGGGGGCCTGTATCAGCTAATGAAAAACTGTTTTTT | CATSSQDHRGPVSANEKLFF
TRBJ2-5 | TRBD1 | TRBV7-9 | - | TGTGCCAGCAGCTCCCCCCGGACAGGGATGGAGACCCAGTACTTC | CASSSPRTGMETQYF
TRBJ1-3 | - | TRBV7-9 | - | TGTGCCAGCAGCTTAGAATGGTGGGGCTCTGGAAACACCATATATTTT | CASSLEWWGSGNTIYF
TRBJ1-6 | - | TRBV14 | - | TGTGCCAGCAGCCTCCAGGGGAATTCACCCCTCCACTTT | CASSLQGNSPLHF
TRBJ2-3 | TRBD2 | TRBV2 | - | TGTGCCAGCAGTGAATCAGCGGGGACTAGCACAGATACGCAGTATTTT | CASSESAGTSTDTQYF
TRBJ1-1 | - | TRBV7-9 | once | TGTGCCAGCAGCGTATCAGTATCTCGCACTGAAGCTTTCTTT | CASSVSVSRTEAFF
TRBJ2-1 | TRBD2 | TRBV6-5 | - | TGTGCCAGCTCACTAGCGGGACACAATGAGCAGTTCTTC | CASSLAGHNEQFF
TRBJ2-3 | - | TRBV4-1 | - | TGCGCCAGCAGCCAAGATTTGGGTAGCACAGATACGCAGTATTTT | CASSQDLGSTDTQYF
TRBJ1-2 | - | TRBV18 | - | TGTGCCAGCTCACCAGGCAACTATGGCTACACCTTC | CASSPGNYGYTF
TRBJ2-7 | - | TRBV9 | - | TGTGCCAGCAGCGCAGCCGGGTCCGATTACGAGCAGTACTTC | CASSAAGSDYEQYF
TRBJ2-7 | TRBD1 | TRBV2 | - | TGTGCCAGCAGTGTTTCCGGGACAGGAATCTACGAGCAGTACTTC | CASSVSGTGIYEQYF
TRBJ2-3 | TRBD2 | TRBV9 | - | TGTGCCAGCAGCTTGTGGGACTATATCACAGATACGCAGTATTTT | CASSLWDYITDTQYF
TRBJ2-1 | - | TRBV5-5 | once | TGTGCCAGCAGCTCAACAGGGAGCAATGAGCAGTTCTTC | CASSSTGSNEQFF
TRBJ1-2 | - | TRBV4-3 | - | TGCGCCAGCAGCCAAGATCGAGGGTCCCGCTACACCTTC | CASSQDRGSRYTF
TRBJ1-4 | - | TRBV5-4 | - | TGTGCCAGCAGCTTCTCCGCCGCAACTAATGAAAAACTGTTTTTT | CASSFSAATNEKLFF
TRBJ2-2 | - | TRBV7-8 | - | TGTGCCAGCAGCTATAGACCCACAGGGAGTGACACCGGGGAGCTGTTTTTT | CASSYRPTGSDTGELFF
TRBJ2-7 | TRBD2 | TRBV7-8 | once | TGTGCCAGCACCCCGGGGACTAGCGGCTTGAACCTCTACGAGCAGTACTTC | CASTPGTSGLNLYEQYF
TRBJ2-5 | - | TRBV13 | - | TGTGCCAGCAGCACCCGCGGGCCCCGGGAGACCCAGTACTTC | CASSTRGPRETQYF
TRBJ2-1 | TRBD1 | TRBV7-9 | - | TGTGCCAGCAGCTTAGCTATTGAGTCGGGGACAGGGGGATCCAATGAGCAGTTCTTC | CASSLAIESGTGGSNEQFF
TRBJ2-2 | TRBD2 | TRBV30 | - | TGTGCCTGGAGTGATCCGTCCGGGACTAGCGGTTTCACCGGGGAGCTGTTTTTT | CAWSDPSGTSGFTGELFF
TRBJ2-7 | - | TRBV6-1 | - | TGTGCCAGCAGTGAGACGGGGGTGCCCTACGAGCAGTACTTC | CASSETGVPYEQYF
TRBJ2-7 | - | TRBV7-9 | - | TGTGCCAGCAGCTCCGCGGGACGGAACTACGAGCAGTACTTC | CASSSAGRNYEQYF
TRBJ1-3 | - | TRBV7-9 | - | TGTGCCAGCAGCTTAGCTGTAGGGCGGCCTGGAAACACCATATATTTT | CASSLAVGRPGNTIYF
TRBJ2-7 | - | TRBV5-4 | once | TGTGCCAGCAGCCCAACCTACTTTTCGACAGGTCAGAACGAGCAGTACTTC | CASSPTYFSTGQNEQYF
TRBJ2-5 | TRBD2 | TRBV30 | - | TGTGCCTGGAGTGGACTAGCGGGAGAGACCCAGTACTTC | CAWSGLAGETQYF
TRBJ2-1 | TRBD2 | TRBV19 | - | TGTGCCAGTATTGGGACTAGCGGGGGGTACAATGAGCAGTTCTTC | CASIGTSGGYNEQFF
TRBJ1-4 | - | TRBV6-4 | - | TGTGCCGGCGGGACCGACTGTCTGGGAGGAAAACTGTTTTTT | CAGGTDCLGGKLFF
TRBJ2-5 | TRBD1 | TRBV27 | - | TGTGCCAGCAGGCTTGGGACAGGGGTTTTGGAGACCCAGTACTTC | CASRLGTGVLETQYF
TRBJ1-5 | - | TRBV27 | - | TGTGCCAGCAGTTTCGTGTTTAGCAATCAGCCCCAGCATTTT | CASSFVFSNQPQHF